The rows below give T cell receptor beta chains drawn from one sample of a study of tumor-infiltrating lymphocytes in oesophageal squamous cell carcinoma. Using its own MiXCR run on the PCR reads, TCRdb lists one record per CDR3 protein. The repertoire holds 9,500 to 15,000 distinct CDR3 sequences, with around 49% as singletons. What was sequenced was esophageal tumor tissue. The receptors derive from a female donor with esophageal squamous cell carcinoma. Both conserved end residues are trimmed from each CDR3. Each record gives: V gene, J gene, CDR3 protein.

TRBV7-2	-	ASTRLRTYQQY
TRBV28	TRBJ2-5	ASSPGGQETQY
TRBV20-1	-	SARSDGQNTEAF
TRBV20-1	TRBJ2-5	SAEGLAGGQETQY
TRBV28	-	ASKGRGASYEQY
TRBV7-6	-	ASSRTRETQY
TRBV6-1	TRBJ1-2	ASSVAGEIHGYT
TRBV7-4	-	ASSPDREIHTEAF
TRBV7-9	TRBJ2-5	ASTLGAQETQY
TRBV28	TRBJ2-3	ASSFLAGTDTQY
TRBV6-6	-	ASRGPEQTQY
TRBV7-9	TRBJ2-3	ASSLATGVADTQY
TRBV7-6	TRBJ2-1	ASSLQGGQYNEQF
TRBV25-1	TRBJ2-3	ASSYRPDRAANPSTDTQY
TRBV7-2	-	ASSLGAGLMQTQY
TRBV6-4	-	ASSVKLAGDYNEQY
TRBV11-2	TRBJ2-5	ASSLGTFQETQY
TRBV7-2	-	ASSRTGGSSYEQY
TRBV18	TRBJ2-1	ASSPPSAGSNEQF
TRBV12-5	-	ASGRGWNEQF
TRBV7-2	TRBJ2-1	ASSLPRVVGGNEQF
TRBV7-8	-	ASSPRLAGQRGEQY
TRBV6-1	TRBJ1-1	ASSDLVPGTEAF
TRBV10-2	TRBJ1-3	ASRLQSSGNTIY
TRBV6-1	-	ASRPGLGETQY
TRBV7-2	TRBJ2-3	ASSLEAVTDTQY
TRBV6-5	TRBJ2-7	ASSTQGEQY
TRBV7-6	-	ARVIVGGVAKNIQY